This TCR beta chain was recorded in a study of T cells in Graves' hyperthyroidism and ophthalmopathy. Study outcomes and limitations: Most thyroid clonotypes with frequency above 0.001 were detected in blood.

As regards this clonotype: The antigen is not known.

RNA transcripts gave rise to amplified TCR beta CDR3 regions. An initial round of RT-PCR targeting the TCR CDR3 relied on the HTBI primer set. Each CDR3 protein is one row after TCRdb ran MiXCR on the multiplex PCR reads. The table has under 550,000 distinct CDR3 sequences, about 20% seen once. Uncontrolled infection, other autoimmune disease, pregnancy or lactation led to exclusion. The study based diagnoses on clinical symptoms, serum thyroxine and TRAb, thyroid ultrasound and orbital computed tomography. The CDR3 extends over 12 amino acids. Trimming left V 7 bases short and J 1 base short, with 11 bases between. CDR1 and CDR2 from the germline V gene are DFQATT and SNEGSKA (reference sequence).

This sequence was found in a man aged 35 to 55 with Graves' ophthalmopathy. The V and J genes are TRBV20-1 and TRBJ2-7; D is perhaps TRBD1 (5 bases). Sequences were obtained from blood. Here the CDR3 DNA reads TGCAGTGTCAAGGGGATTTCCTACGAGCAGTACTTC. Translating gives CSVKGISYEQYF.